This T cell receptor beta chain originates from a study of CD8+CD57+ T cells in acquired aplastic anemia (dated by TCRdb to the late 2010s). Describing the broader study: DNA extracted from sorted CD4+ and CD8+ cells had a mean of approximately 3 ug, with a range of roughly 0.19 to 27.4 ug. CD8+CD57+ expansion was defined as a frequency above the mean frequency observed in healthy subjects.

The patients picked for sequencing were ones in whom flow cytometry had shown an expansion of CD8+CD57+ cells. Every patient had a diagnosis of severe acquired aplastic anemia based on International Study of Aplastic Anemia and Agranulocytosis and Camitta criteria. No patient had received any therapy when blood was sampled. The study deep-sequenced TCR repertoires of sorted CD4+ and CD8+ blood T cells from severe aplastic anemia patients and healthy subjects. Patients were enrolled in the USA under clinicaltrials.gov protocols 00001620, 01623167, 00001397, 00071045, 00081523 and 00961064. Ficoll-Paque density gradient centrifugation was used to isolate peripheral blood mononuclear cells. Before DNA extraction, CD4+ and CD8+ T cells were sorted with FACS or magnetic beads. CDR1 ENHRY and CDR2 SYGVKD are derived from the germline V gene. From its cysteine to its phenylalanine, the CDR3 spans 12 amino acids. The CDR3 DNA has 36 bases and is translated from base 1. V loses 10 bases, J loses 3 bases, and the germline ends lie 13 bases apart.

Details on this clonotype: Its target antigen remains unknown. Base-call qualities are not available, and no considerably larger clone is one nucleotide away.

TCR beta VDJ combination and CDR3 sequence profiling used genomic DNA as the template. An Illumina HiSeq 2000 was the platform used for TCR repertoire sequencing. Per the source publication's procedure: TRBV/TRBJ rearrangement plots, CDR3 size and DJ length profiles, and Simpson's diversity index were used to assess repertoires. Whichever DNA sequence was most abundant in the deep sequencing data was defined as the immunodominant clone. CDR3 amino acid sequences were screened for sharing across subjects and were compared with published repertoires and the VDJdb database. In TCRdb, the public reads were trimmed at Q25 with fastp and aligned with MiXCR, with productive beta chains retained. Here each entry gathers all rows of one CDR3 protein and keeps the most common genes and DNA. The V and J calls and clone size are TCRdb's, not the authors'. This sample gives 220,000 or so distinct CDR3 sequences in total; approximately 60% of them show up just once. The top ten hold about 60% of the sample.

General conclusions and limits of the study: Around 30 CD8+ CDR3 sequences were found to be shared between patients and controls, but these sequences appeared to be highly expressed in patients and within the immunodominant clones of the patients. CD8+ Simpson's diversity did not differ significantly between patients and healthy controls (P=0.060).

Rearrangement joined TRBV10-3 to TRBJ2-7, with the D gene not clear enough to name. Sequencing was done on a sample of sorted CD4+, CD8+, or CD8+CD57+ T cells (not recorded which) from PBMCs. This sequence originates from a human donor with aplastic anemia. The sequence in DNA is TGTGCCACCCAAAACACGGACTACGAGCAGTACTTC. Protein translation: CATQNTDYEQYF.